This record concerns one T cell receptor (beta chain) sequence. Its recognized antigen is unknown. Base qualities are missing; no much larger clone stands one base away. The data are from a study of PD-1 blockade in classical Hodgkin lymphoma (dated by TCRdb to the early 2020s). Regarding the study in general: Nivolumab dosing was 3 mg/kg intravenously every 2 weeks, continuing until either disease progression or unacceptable toxicity. To define a peripheral blood immune signature of response to PD-1 blockade in classical Hodgkin lymphoma, the study combined TCR beta sequencing with CyTOF.

Genomic DNA was extracted with the Qiagen DNeasy kit from unsorted PBMCs and from negatively selected CD4+ and CD8+ fractions. Using primers that anneal to V and J segments, immunoSEQ multiplex PCR amplified the TCR beta CDR3 regions. Amplification bias was minimized using a synthetic immune receptor repertoire, and residual bias was removed computationally after sequencing. As for the original processing: Repertoire diversity was quantified as the Shannon entropy index using custom Python scripts. Unsorted, CD4+ and CD8+ repertoires were analyzed separately, except for combined analyses in which CD4+ and CD8+ sequences were merged in silico. Clonal expansion was defined as at least a 2-fold frequency increase after treatment relative to C1D1, with a pseudocount of 0.5 for undetected baseline clones. Clones with 0 or 1 copy at C1D1 were defined as singleton clones, while clones with 2 or more copies were defined as non-singleton clones. Clones expanded in unsorted samples were labelled as CD4+, CD8+ or unknown by matching protein sequences in sorted samples from the same patient. Wilcoxon tests on paired samples were used to test changes in diversity from C1D1 to C4D1. This immuneACCESS table, as held by TCRdb, lists in-frame sequences with V and J called but not all clones. Of the missing ones, under half trace to an unresolved V gene in checked studies; the others have no known cause. That table gives V, J and clone size, and the DNA gave D and trimming. This sample has some 46,000 clones in its table, and around 81% of those were observed once. 20% to 25% of the sample comes from the top ten.

Beyond this particular receptor, the publication reports: Newly diagnosed patients were reported to have lower baseline TCR diversity than healthy donors, and relapsed/refractory patients were reported to have lower baseline TCR diversity still. The study covered only a single clinical trial cohort, and the causes of the repertoire differences, possibly disease activity or prior therapy, were still not defined. Among trial patients, those achieving complete response had baseline diversity similar to that of newly diagnosed patients, while diversity was significantly lower in partial responders and progressors. Patients starting nivolumab less than 1 year after ASCT had lower diversity and were excluded from later analyses to avoid confounding by immune reconstitution. CD4+ but not CD8+ TCR diversity rose significantly by C4D1 (p=0.0027 vs p=0.16), most apparent in complete responders (p=0.02).

The label giving this sample's time point can be read as: cycle 2 day 1 (C2D1) of nivolumab. Every trial patient had relapsed following autologous stem cell transplantation, and prior brentuximab vedotin exposure was what differed among cohorts A, B and C. The trial cohort was composed of about 54 patients with relapsed/refractory classical Hodgkin lymphoma, for whom complete response, partial response or progressive disease was recorded as best overall response. In the multi-cohort phase II CheckMate 205 trial, trial patients received single-agent nivolumab. An independent review committee assessed best overall response by applying the 2007 International Working Group response criteria. Trial PBMCs were obtained immediately prior to nivolumab initiation (C1D1) and on therapy at cycle 2 day 1 and cycle 4 day 1. Peripheral blood was collected in 8 mL Vacutainer Cell Preparation Tubes, from which PBMCs were isolated by centrifugation and then cryopreserved.

The CDR3 covers 16 residues, taking in both the cysteine and the phenylalanine. Kept here is only the CDR3 DNA, which spans 48 bases and is read in frame from base 1. V trim: 4 bases; J trim: 6 bases; unmatched bases: 13. CDR1 MNHEY and CDR2 SVGAGI were looked up in the germline V gene. The chain was built from TRBV6-5 and TRBJ1-2; a stretch of 8 junction bases matches TRBD1. This TCR derives from a human donor with classical Hodgkin lymphoma. The specimen comprised peripheral blood mononuclear cells (PBMCs), sampled before the second cycle of nivolumab. The CDR3 reads as follows: CASSFGTGQTSDGYTF. The nucleotide sequence reads TGTGCCAGCAGTTTCGGGACAGGACAAACAAGCGATGGCTACACCTTC.